Given below is one T cell receptor beta chain in context. What it binds is not known. Other DNA sequences in this specimen translate into the identical CDR3. The source of the sample is a study of shared clonotypes between healthy human individuals. Regarding the study as a whole: In this cohort, only blood was sampled, and tissue repertoires likely differ. On the whole, naive subsets had larger estimated richness than memory subsets had.

Sequenced by immunoSEQ multiplex PCR; TCRdb stores in-frame clones only, minus some. The table records millions of clones, 95% of them present only once. CDR3 size: 14 residues. Trimming removed 2 bases from V and 4 bases from J; junction bases left unmatched: 2. Germline V gene lookup returns CDR1 SGDLS and CDR2 YYNGEE. The sequencing sample was made of naive CD4+ T cells sorted from blood. The subset is: CD45RA+ positively selected. The genes are TRBV9 and TRBJ1-1; 10 positions agree with TRBD1. The sequence was obtained from a man aged 18 to 29 in good health. The CDR3 DNA sequence: TGTGCCAGCAGCGTGGGACAGGGGAGCACTGAAGCTTTCTTT. Protein sequence: CASSVGQGSTEAFF.